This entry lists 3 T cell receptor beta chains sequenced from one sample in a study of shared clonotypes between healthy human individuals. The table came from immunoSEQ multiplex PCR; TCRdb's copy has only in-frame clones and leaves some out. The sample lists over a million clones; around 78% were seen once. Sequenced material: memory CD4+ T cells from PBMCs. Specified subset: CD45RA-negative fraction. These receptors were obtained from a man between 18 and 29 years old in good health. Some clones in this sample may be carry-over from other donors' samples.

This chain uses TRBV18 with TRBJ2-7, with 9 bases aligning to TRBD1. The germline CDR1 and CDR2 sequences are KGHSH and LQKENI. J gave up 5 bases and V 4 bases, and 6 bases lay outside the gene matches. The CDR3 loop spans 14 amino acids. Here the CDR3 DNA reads TGTGCCAGCTCACTGGGACAGGGTGCCCACGAGCAGTACTTC. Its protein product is CASSLGQGAHEQYF.

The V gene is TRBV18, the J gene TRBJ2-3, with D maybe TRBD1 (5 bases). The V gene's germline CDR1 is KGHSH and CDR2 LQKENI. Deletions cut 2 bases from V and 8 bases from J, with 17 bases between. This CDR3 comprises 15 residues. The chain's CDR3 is CASSPGASVAGTQYF. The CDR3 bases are TGTGCCAGCTCACCAGGGGCCTCGGTGGCTGGTACGCAGTATTTT. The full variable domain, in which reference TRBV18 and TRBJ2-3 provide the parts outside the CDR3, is NAGVMQNPRHLVRRRGQEARLRCSPMKGHSHVYWYRQLPEEGLKFMVYLQKENIIDESGMPKERFSAEFPKEGPSILRIQQVVRGDSAAYFCASSPGASVAGTQYFGPGTRLTVL.

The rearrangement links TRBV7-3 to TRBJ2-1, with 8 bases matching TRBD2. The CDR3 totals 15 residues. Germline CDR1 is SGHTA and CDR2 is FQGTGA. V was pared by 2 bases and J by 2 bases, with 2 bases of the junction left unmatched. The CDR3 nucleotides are TGTGCCAGCAGCTTAGGGCGGGAGGCCTACAATGAGCAGTTCTTC. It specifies CASSLGREAYNEQFF.